Listed below are T cell receptor beta chains from one sample, sequenced in a study of blood T cell repertoires in COVID-19. TCRdb keeps only in-frame clones here, not all; method: immunoSEQ multiplex PCR. This table holds about 73,000 clones, roughly 76% found once. Sequencing was done on a sample of peripheral blood. The receptors were sampled from a woman in her 70s with acute or convalescent COVID-19. The CDR3 runs from the conserved cysteine through the conserved F or W. Fields, in order: D gene, clone size, J gene, V gene, CDR3 DNA, CDR3 protein. The D gene is left open where the match is weak. For some rows the clone size is stated as once, few or many, or as a class when expanded; others skip it.

>-|-|TRBJ1-2|TRBV11-3
TGTGCCAGCAGCTCTCCGGGGGACGGCTACACCTTC
CASSSPGDGYTF
>-|-|TRBJ2-1|TRBV10-2
TGCGCCAGCAGGACAGTTACTTACTACAATGAGCAGTTCTTC
CASRTVTYYNEQFF
>-|-|TRBJ1-2|TRBV6-1
TGTGCCAGCAGTGACCCTACAGGTGGAAGCTATGGCTACACCTTC
CASSDPTGGSYGYTF
>-|-|TRBJ1-4|TRBV20-1
TGCAGTGCTAGTGGCGGTGAAAAACTGTTTTTT
CSASGGEKLFF
>TRBD2|-|TRBJ2-7|TRBV15
TGTGCCACCAGCAGAGATCCGGGACTAGGGTACGAGCAGTACTTC
CATSRDPGLGYEQYF
>TRBD1|-|TRBJ1-4|TRBV4-1
TGCGCCAGCAGCCTCTCCGGGACAGGCCATGAAAAACTGTTTTTT
CASSLSGTGHEKLFF
>TRBD2|-|TRBJ2-1|TRBV7-8
TGTGCCAGCAGCTTAGGTTCCGTGGCGGGAGGAACCTACAATGAGCAGTTCTTC
CASSLGSVAGGTYNEQFF
>TRBD1|-|TRBJ1-2|TRBV19
TGTGCCAGTAGTACCCGACAGGGCGACTATGGCTACACCTTC
CASSTRQGDYGYTF
>TRBD1|once|TRBJ1-2|TRBV28
TGTGCCAGCAGTTTTCGGGGACAGGGACGGACTGGCTACACCTTC
CASSFRGQGRTGYTF
>TRBD2|-|TRBJ2-5|TRBV2
TGTGCCAGTTCAGCGGGAGAGGGGACCCAGTACTTC
CASSAGEGTQYF
>-|-|TRBJ1-1|TRBV4-2
TGTGCCAGCAGCACCGAGGGTAGAGCTTTCTTT
CASSTEGRAFF
>TRBD2|few|TRBJ2-7|TRBV7-9
TGTGCCAGCTTGGGACTAGCGATCCACGAGCAGTACTTC
CASLGLAIHEQYF
>-|-|TRBJ1-5|TRBV9
TGTGCCAGCAGCGGGGGAACAGGGAGCAGCAATCAGCCCCAGCATTTT
CASSGGTGSSNQPQHF
>TRBD1|-|TRBJ1-2|TRBV11-3
TGTGCCAGCAGCTTAGATGGGACAGGGGTTGGCTACACCTTC
CASSLDGTGVGYTF
>-|once|TRBJ2-2|TRBV24-1
TGTGCCACCAGTGCCCTCCGCGGCAGGGGCCGCCCGTGGGAGCTGTTTTTT
CATSALRGRGRPWELFF
>TRBD2|-|TRBJ2-3|TRBV7-2
TGTGCCAGCAGCTCCGGGACTACAAAAGATACGCAGTATTTT
CASSSGTTKDTQYF
>TRBD1|-|TRBJ2-1|TRBV4-1
TGCGCCAGCAGCCAAAGAGCGGACAGGGGAATTTACAATGAGCAGTTCTTC
CASSQRADRGIYNEQFF
>TRBD1|-|TRBJ1-3|TRBV5-1
TGCGCCAGCAGCCGGAATACAGGGGGTGGAAACACCATATATTTT
CASSRNTGGGNTIYF
>-|-|TRBJ1-5|TRBV6-1
TGTGCCAGCAGTGAACTGAGTAGCAATCAGCCCCAGCATTTT
CASSELSSNQPQHF
>TRBD2|-|TRBJ2-2|TRBV9
TGTGCCAGCAGCGTAGCTAGCGGGAGGGCCAACACCGGGGAGCTGTTTTTT
CASSVASGRANTGELFF
>TRBD2|-|TRBJ2-3|TRBV25-1
TGTGCCAGCAGTTCGCTAGCGGGAGAGACAACAGATACGCAGTATTTT
CASSSLAGETTDTQYF
>-|once|TRBJ1-1|TRBV7-9
TGTGCCAGCAGCCTTCAGGGGCGCACTGAAGCTTTCTTT
CASSLQGRTEAFF
>TRBD2|-|TRBJ2-1|TRBV12-3/TRBV12-4
TGTGCCAGCAGTTTACTAGCGGGAGTTATGTTCTTC
CASSLLAGVMFF